In this sample, the clone carrying this T cell receptor beta chain turned up many times. The antigen remains undetermined. The library was designed around alpha chains, so this beta chain is a stray read whose abundance carries little weight. There are 16 residues in the CDR3. J was trimmed by 4 bases and V by 1 base; bases with no gene match: 8. Per germline, CDR1 SGHRS and CDR2 YFSETQ. The sample belongs to a study of spatial heterogeneity in lung cancer. About the study: Detection consistently yielded more beta chains than alpha chains.

Points from the study as a whole: Tracking of tumor mutation counts was seen in expanded intratumoral alpha and beta TCR counts.

As to time point: sample taken at primary tumor resection. One entry per CDR3 protein results from TCRdb running MiXCR on the 5' RACE reads. The data show about 19,000 distinct CDR3 sequences, 9.5% to 10% seen once. The chain is built from TRBV5-1 and TRBJ2-5; 9 positions match TRBD2. Sequenced material: lung tumor tissue, taken at surgery. This receptor was identified in a female donor with early-stage non-small cell lung cancer. CDR3 bases: TGCGCCAGCAGCTTGACTGGCGGGGGGGCAAGAGAGACCCAGTACTTC. Residues: CASSLTGGGARETQYF. The variable domain in full, completed from reference TRBV5-1 and TRBJ2-5, reads KAGVTQTPRYLIKTRGQQVTLSCSPISGHRSVSWYQQTPGQGLQFLFEYFSETQRNKGNFPGRFSGRQFSNSRSEMNVSTLELGDSALYLCASSLTGGGARETQYFGPGTRLLVL.